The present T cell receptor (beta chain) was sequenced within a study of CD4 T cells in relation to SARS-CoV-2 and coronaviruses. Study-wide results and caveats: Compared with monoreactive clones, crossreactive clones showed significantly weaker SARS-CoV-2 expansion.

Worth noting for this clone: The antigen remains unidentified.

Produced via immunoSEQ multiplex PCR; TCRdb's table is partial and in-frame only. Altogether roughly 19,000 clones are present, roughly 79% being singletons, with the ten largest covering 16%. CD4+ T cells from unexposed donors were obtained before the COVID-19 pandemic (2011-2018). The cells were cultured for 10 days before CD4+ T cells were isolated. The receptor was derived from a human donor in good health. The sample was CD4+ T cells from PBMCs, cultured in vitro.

The CDR3 protein is CASSFARDTQYF. In DNA form, the CDR3 reads TGTGCCAGCAGTTTCGCACGAGATACGCAGTATTTT. The genes are TRBV28 and TRBJ2-3; D is unresolved. The V end lost 3 bases, the J end lost 5 bases, and 6 bases lay between the germline ends. CDR1 MDHEN and CDR2 SYDVKM come from the germline V gene. CDR3 length equals 12 residues. Together with reference TRBV28 and TRBJ2-3, the CDR3 gives the full variable domain: DVKVTQSSRYLVKRTGEKVFLECVQDMDHENMFWYRQDPGLGLRLIYFSYDVKMKEKGDIPEGYSVSREKKERFSLILESASTNQTSMYLCASSFARDTQYFGPGTRLTVL.